This entry lists 3 T cell receptor beta chains sequenced from one sample in a study of shared clonotypes between healthy human individuals. The data were produced by immunoSEQ multiplex PCR, yet TCRdb's version contains in-frame clones alone and is incomplete. This table holds some 980,000 clones, more than 75% found once. Sequences were obtained from memory CD4+ T cells sorted from blood. Subset noted: CD45RA-negative fraction. These receptors were collected from a man between 18 and 35 years old in good health.

The V gene is TRBV11-2, the J gene TRBJ2-7; 11 nucleotides agree with TRBD2. V shed 5 bases, J shed 2 bases, and the junction held 5 bases outside the gene matches. The CDR3 has 15 amino acids. Germline V CDR1 and CDR2: SGHAT, FQNNGV. The CDR3 DNA is TGTGCCAGCAGCATACTAGCGGGGGAGACCTACGAGCAGTACTTC. It specifies CASSILAGETYEQYF.

The count of this clone is one. In DNA form, the CDR3 reads TGTGCCAGCAGACTAGCGGGAGGTGGGAAATATGTGGGCAATGAGCAGTTCTTC. This codes for CASRLAGGGKYVGNEQFF. The rearrangement uses TRBV5-4 and TRBJ2-1, with TRBD2 identical over 12 bases. The germline gives CDR1 SGHNT, CDR2 YYREEE (reference sequence). The V gene end was trimmed by 5 bases and the J gene end by 6 bases; junction bases not matched to a gene: 15. The CDR3 has 18 amino acids.

V usage is TRBV7-2 and J usage is TRBJ1-4, with D unclear. The CDR3 is 15 residues long. Trimming took 5 bases from V and 8 from J, leaving 18 bases between them. The germline gives CDR1 SGHTA, CDR2 FQGNSA. The CDR3 protein is CASSRQTQAGEKLFF. The CDR3 DNA sequence: TGTGCCAGCAGCCGTCAGACCCAAGCCGGGGAAAAACTGTTTTTT.